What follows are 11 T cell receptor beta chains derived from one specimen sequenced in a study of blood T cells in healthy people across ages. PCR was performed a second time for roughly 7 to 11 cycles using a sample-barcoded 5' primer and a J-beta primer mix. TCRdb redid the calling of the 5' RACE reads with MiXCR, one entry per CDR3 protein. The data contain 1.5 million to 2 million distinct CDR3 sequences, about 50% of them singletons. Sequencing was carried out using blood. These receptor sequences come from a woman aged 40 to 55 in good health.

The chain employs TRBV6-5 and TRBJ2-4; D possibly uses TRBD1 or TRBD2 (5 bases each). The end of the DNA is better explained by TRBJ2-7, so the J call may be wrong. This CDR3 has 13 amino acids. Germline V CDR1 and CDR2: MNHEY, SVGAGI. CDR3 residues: CASRGPNSYEQYF. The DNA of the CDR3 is TGTGCCAGCAGGGGACCTAACTCCTACGAGCAGTACTTC.

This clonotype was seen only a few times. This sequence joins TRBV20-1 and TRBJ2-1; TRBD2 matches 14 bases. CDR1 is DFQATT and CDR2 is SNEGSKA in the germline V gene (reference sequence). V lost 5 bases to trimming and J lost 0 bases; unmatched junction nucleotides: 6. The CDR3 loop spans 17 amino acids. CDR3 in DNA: TGCAGTGCTTCAAGGACTAGCGGGGGGAGCTCCTACAATGAGCAGTTCTTC. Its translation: CSASRTSGGSSYNEQFF.

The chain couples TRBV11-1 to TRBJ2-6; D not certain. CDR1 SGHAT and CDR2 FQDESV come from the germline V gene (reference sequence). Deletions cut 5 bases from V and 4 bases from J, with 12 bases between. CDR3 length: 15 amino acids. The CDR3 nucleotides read TGTGCCAGCAGCCGCGGACGAGGCGGGGCCAACGTCCTGACTTTC. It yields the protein CASSRGRGGANVLTF.

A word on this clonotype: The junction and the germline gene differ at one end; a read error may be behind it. The CDR3 DNA sequence: TGTGCCAGCAGCCGGAGGTCTCCAGACAACTATGGCTACGCCTTC. Residues: CASSRRSPDNYGYAF. This sequence joins TRBV5-6 and TRBJ1-2, with unresolved D. The CDR3 is 15 residues long. The V gene's germline CDR1 is SGHDT and CDR2 YYEEEE.

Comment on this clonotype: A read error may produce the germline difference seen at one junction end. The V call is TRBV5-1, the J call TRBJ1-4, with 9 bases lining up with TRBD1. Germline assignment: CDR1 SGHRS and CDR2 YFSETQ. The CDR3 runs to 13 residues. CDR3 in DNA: TGTGCCAGCAGGACAGGGGCTAATGAAAAACTGTTTTTT. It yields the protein CASRTGANEKLFF.

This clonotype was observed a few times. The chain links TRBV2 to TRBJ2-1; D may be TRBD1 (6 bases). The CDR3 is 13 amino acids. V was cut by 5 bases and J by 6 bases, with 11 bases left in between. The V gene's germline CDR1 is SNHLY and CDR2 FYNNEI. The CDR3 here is CASSKTGPNEQFF. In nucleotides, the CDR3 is TGTGCCAGCAGTAAGACAGGCCCCAATGAGCAGTTCTTC.

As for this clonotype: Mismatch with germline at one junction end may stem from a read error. The CDR3 protein is CSAREPSGEGAYEQYF. The CDR3 region has the DNA TGCAGTGCTAGGGAACCCTCGGGGGAGGGTGCGTACGAGCAGTATTTC. The chain couples TRBV20-1 to TRBJ2-7; 7 bases map to TRBD2. In germline, CDR1 is DFQATT, CDR2 SNEGSKA (reference sequence). This CDR3 has 16 amino acids.

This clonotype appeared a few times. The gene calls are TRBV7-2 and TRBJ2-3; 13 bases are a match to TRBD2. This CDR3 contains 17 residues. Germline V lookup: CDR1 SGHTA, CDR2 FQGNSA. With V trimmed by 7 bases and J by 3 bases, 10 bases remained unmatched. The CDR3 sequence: CASKTGTSGVETDTQYF. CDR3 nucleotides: TGTGCCAGCAAAACCGGGACTAGCGGGGTAGAAACAGATACGCAGTATTTT.

For the CDR3, the DNA is TGTGCCAGCAGCTTAGGCCTTATAGAATATCAAGAGACCCAGTACTTC. Protein sequence: CASSLGLIEYQETQYF. The chain combines TRBV7-2 with TRBJ2-5; D gene uncertain. The CDR3 totals 16 residues. Trimming removed 1 base at V and 2 bases at J, with 14 bases between. Germline CDR1 SGHTA, CDR2 FQGNSA.

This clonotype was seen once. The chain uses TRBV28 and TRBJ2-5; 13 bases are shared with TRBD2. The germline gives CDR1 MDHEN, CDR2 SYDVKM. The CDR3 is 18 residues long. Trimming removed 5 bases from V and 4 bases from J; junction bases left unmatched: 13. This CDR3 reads CASSPRQGLAGKGETQYF. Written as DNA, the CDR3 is TGTGCCAGCAGTCCCCGACAGGGACTAGCGGGGAAGGGAGAGACCCAGTACTTC.

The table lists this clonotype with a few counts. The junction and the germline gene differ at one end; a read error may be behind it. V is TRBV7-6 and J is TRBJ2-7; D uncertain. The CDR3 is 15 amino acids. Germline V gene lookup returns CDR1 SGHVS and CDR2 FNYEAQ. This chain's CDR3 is CASSLADNPTYEQYF. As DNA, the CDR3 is TGTGCCAGCAGTTTAGCTGACAACCCCACCTACGAGCAGTACTTC.